What follows describes a single T cell receptor (beta chain). What this receptor recognizes is not known. Just one base apart from a much larger clone, this may be a read error. These data originate in a study of molecular identifiers for immune sequencing clone quantification (dated by TCRdb to 2016 to 2019). Broadly, across the study: For a replicate experiment, RNA from roughly 18,000 or 92,000 naive CD8 T cells was divided into five aliquots, and four of the five aliquots were sequenced. This methods study benchmarked molecular-identifier clustering-based TCR repertoire sequencing (MIDCIRS) and TCR RNA copy counting, using CD8 T cells to do so. Here is what the overall study found, with its caveats: When barcode sub-clustering was left out, chimeric consensus sequences inflated TCR diversity, with chimeras reaching as high as 47%. Even against a background of around 900,000 naive CD8 T cells, spiked-in Jurkat TCR RNA amounting to a single cell's worth was reported to be detectable. Approximately 3.3 recovered TCR RNA copies per cell were obtained by modeling, versus approximately 10 by digital PCR, implying a capture efficiency of approximately 27%. Highly expanded clone sizes could be underestimated because identical TCR molecules may share a barcode. The naive libraries included spiked-in Jurkat TCR RNA (roughly 9 copies' worth), and this RNA is not part of the donor repertoire. In CMV-specific effector cells, clones with more than 20 RNA copies contained over 99% of molecules, whereas in naive cells such clones contained under 1% of molecules.

Including cysteine and phenylalanine, the CDR3 has 13 amino acids. The only DNA kept is the CDR3, 39 bases in frame from the first base. V is shortened by 6 bases, J by 9 bases, and the region joining them spans 18 bases. The germline V gene (reference sequence) provides CDR1 DFQATT and CDR2 SNEGSKA. Naive CD8 T cell libraries were made from roughly 21,000 to 960,000 sorted cells using 10%, 30% or 50% of purified RNA. On a BD FACSAria II, naive CD8 T cells were FACS-sorted as CD8+CD4-CCR7+CD45RA+ and collected into RLT Plus buffer. Detection sensitivity was tested by spiking Jurkat RNA equal to some 11 TCR copies' worth into samples containing roughly 17,000-1,100,000 naive CD8 T cells. Enrichment of CD8 T cells was performed with RosetteSep CD8+ T Cell Enrichment Cocktail and Ficoll-Paque, after which ACK red cell lysis was carried out. Preparation of the library involved PCR. Sequencer: Illumina HiSeq 4000. Bulk TCR libraries were made following a previously described method, with the TCR primers given in Table S5. The Qiagen AllPrep DNA/RNA kit was used to purify total RNA. Reads from multiple sequencing runs of the same library were pooled before analysis. The original methods were these. Reads were retained only if an exact TCR constant sequence was present, and the retained reads were trimmed to 150 nt and grouped according to their 12-nt molecular barcodes. Reads in each barcode group were sub-clustered using a 15% Levenshtein threshold, and a quality-weighted consensus sequence was built for each RNA molecule. Non-functional sequences were filtered out, along with any lower-count sequence sitting one edit away from another sequence. Based on fitting two negative binomial distributions, any barcode sub-cluster with under 20% of the maximum read count was discarded. TCRdb ran its own pipeline on the public reads, namely fastp trimming at Q25 and MiXCR clone calling, and kept in-frame beta chains. Rows merge per CDR3 protein into single entries with the most common DNA and genes. The V and J calls reflect TCRdb's pipeline rather than the authors' work. Present in this sample are 300,000 to 400,000 distinct CDR3 sequences, 20% to 25% of which were seen just once. The leading ten clones occupy under 0.95% of the sample.

Sequencing used naive CD8+ T cells from blood, with Jurkat cell RNA spiked in. The cell subset or site label for this specimen denotes: FACS-sorted CD8+CD4-CCR7+CD45RA+ naive T cells. The V gene is TRBV20-1 and the J gene is TRBJ2-4; the D segment might be TRBD1 or TRBD2, since each matches 5 bases. The receptor's source is a human donor in good health. Some libraries in this study had Jurkat cell RNA spiked in. The CDR3 region reads CSASLGELSIQYF. The DNA sequence follows: TGCAGTGCCTCATTGGGGGAGTTAAGCATTCAGTACTTC.